The 27 T cell receptor beta chains presented below share a single source sample, sequenced in a study of T-cell reconstitution after alpha-beta-depleted transplantation in children. As it was prepared, the TCRbeta library received unique molecular identifiers. TCRdb passed the PCR reads through MiXCR, listing each CDR3 protein once. This table has around 670,000 distinct CDR3 sequences, around 12% appearing once. Source: PBMCs, taken before TCRalphabeta/CD19-depleted stem cell transplant. The origin of the receptors is a girl aged 2-10 years with congenital amegakaryocytic thrombocytopenia, due to receive a stem cell transplant.

In this sample, this clonotype turned up many times. The chain links TRBV5-1 to TRBJ2-3; 8 nucleotides align to TRBD2. The CDR3 extends over 15 amino acids. CDR1 and CDR2 (germline): SGHRS, YFSETQ. V lost 2 bases to trimming and J lost 5 bases; unmatched junction nucleotides: 7. The CDR3: CASSFAGGNQDTQYF. In DNA, the CDR3 is TGCGCCAGCAGCTTCGCGGGAGGTAATCAAGATACGCAGTATTTT. The whole variable domain, filled in from reference TRBV5-1 and TRBJ2-3, reads KAGVTQTPRYLIKTRGQQVTLSCSPISGHRSVSWYQQTPGQGLQFLFEYFSETQRNKGNFPGRFSGRQFSNSRSEMNVSTLELGDSALYLCASSFAGGNQDTQYFGPGTRLTVL.

Details on this clonotype: Given a much more abundant clone one base away, this may be a read error. This rearrangement joins TRBV5-1 to TRBJ2-7; D possibly corresponds to TRBD2 (5 bases). The CDR3 is 14 amino acids. From germline, CDR1 is SGHRS and CDR2 YFSETQ. CDR3 amino acids: CASSLGIGNYEQSF. The DNA for the CDR3 is TGCGCCAGCAGCTTGGGCATCGGGAACTACGAGCAGTCCTTC.

The table lists this clonotype with many counts. V gene TRBV29-1 combines with J gene TRBJ2-5; 10 bases agree with TRBD1. The V and J ends lost 3 bases and 5 bases, in that order; junction bases with no gene match: 3. The CDR3 is made up of 13 amino acids. Per germline, CDR1 SQVTM and CDR2 ANQGSEA. CDR3 in DNA: TGCAGCGTTGAGGGACAGGGGTGGGAGACCCAGTACTTC. This codes for CSVEGQGWETQYF.

This clonotype has only a few counts. The chain carries TRBV5-1 and TRBJ1-2; no clear D gene. Between the trimmed V and J ends, which lost 0 bases and 4 bases, there was a span of 10 bases. From germline, CDR1 is SGHRS and CDR2 YFSETQ. The length of the CDR3 is 14 residues. The DNA of the CDR3 is TGCGCCAGCAGCTTGGACAGTCCTGTCTATGGCTACACCTTC. Translation gives CASSLDSPVYGYTF.

This clonotype was picked up a small number of times. The V call is TRBV20-1, the J call TRBJ2-1, with 9 bases fitting TRBD2. CDR1 DFQATT and CDR2 SNEGSKA come from the germline V gene (reference sequence). This CDR3 has 12 amino acids. Trimming removed 5 bases from V and 8 bases from J; junction bases left unmatched: 4. CDR3 residues: CSASSGNDEQFF. In nucleotides, the CDR3 is TGCAGTGCTTCTAGCGGGAATGATGAGCAGTTCTTC.

The genes are TRBV5-1 and TRBJ2-7; TRBD2 agrees at 11 bases. With 4 bases clipped from V and 6 bases from J, the junction kept 9 bases outside the gene matches. CDR1 is SGHRS, CDR2 YFSETQ, per germline. CDR3 length: 15 residues. This CDR3 is CASSLGTSGRREQYF. CDR3 nucleotides: TGCGCCAGCAGCCTAGGGACTAGCGGACGTCGCGAGCAGTACTTC.

The chain uses TRBV20-1 and TRBJ1-5, with D tentatively TRBD1 (6 bases). V lost 0 bases and J 6 bases, leaving 18 bases between the germline ends. This CDR3 spans 16 amino acids. Germline V gene data show CDR1 as DFQATT and CDR2 as SNEGSKA (reference sequence). The CDR3 loop reads CSARDPRGGLVQPQHF. In DNA form, the CDR3 reads TGCAGTGCTAGAGACCCCAGGGGCGGGTTGGTTCAGCCCCAGCATTTT.

This chain connects TRBV14 to TRBJ2-3; a weak D match, TRBD1 (6 bases). The germline V gene encodes CDR1 SGHDN and CDR2 FVKESK. The ends were cut back, 1 base at V and 5 bases at J, with 13 bases in the middle. This CDR3 comprises 15 residues. CDR3 sequence reads: CASSQVFRQEDTQYF. The CDR3 region has the DNA TGTGCCAGCAGCCAAGTATTTAGACAGGAAGATACGCAGTATTTT.

On this clonotype itself: This may be a read error, as it is one base from a much larger clone. This chain connects TRBV12-3 or TRBV12-4 to TRBJ1-5; D remains unclear. Between the trimmed V and J ends, which lost 5 bases and 0 bases, there was a span of 14 bases. This CDR3 comprises 16 residues. The CDR3 protein is CASSQLTTVSNQPQHF. DNA for the CDR3: TGTGCCAGCAGTCAACTAACGACTGTTAGCAATCAGCCCCAGCATTTT.

In this sample, this clonotype turned up a few times. V usage is TRBV14 and J usage is TRBJ2-1; D uncertain. The CDR3 has 16 amino acids. Germline lookup yields CDR1 SGHDN and CDR2 FVKESK. The V gene lost 3 bases and the J gene lost 5 bases, with 17 bases spanning the gap. CDR3 bases: TGTGCCAGCAGCCATACCCTGGGGATTGGGGACAATGAGCAGTTCTTC. This codes for CASSHTLGIGDNEQFF. Full variable domain (rest looked up from reference TRBV14 and TRBJ2-1): EAGVTQFPSHSVIEKGQTVTLRCDPISGHDNLYWYRRVMGKEIKFLLHFVKESKQDESGMPNNRFLAERTGGTYSTLKVQPAELEDSGVYFCASSHTLGIGDNEQFFGPGTRLTVL.

This clonotype was counted between two and nine times. The chain recombines TRBV20-1 with TRBJ1-1, with a weak D call TRBD1 (6 bases). Germline lookup yields CDR1 DFQATT and CDR2 SNEGSKA (reference sequence). The CDR3 is 12 residues long. The V and J ends lost 6 bases and 3 bases respectively, with 11 bases between them. CDR3 protein: CSARHRDTEAFF. The DNA for the CDR3 is TGCAGTGCGCGGCACAGGGACACTGAAGCTTTCTTT.

This clonotype was seen ten or more times. The chain recombines TRBV20-1 with TRBJ2-1, with TRBD1 matching over 10 bases. This CDR3 has 14 residues. Germline V gene lookup returns CDR1 DFQATT and CDR2 SNEGSKA (reference sequence). V shed 2 bases and J 6 bases; nucleotides not matched to a gene: 4. The CDR3 protein is CSARQDRGVNEQFF. In nucleotides, the CDR3 is TGCAGTGCTAGACAGGACAGGGGGGTCAATGAGCAGTTCTTC.

This clonotype came up many times. V gene TRBV10-3 combines with J gene TRBJ2-3; the D gene is possibly TRBD1 (5 bases). This CDR3 has 17 residues. The germline CDR1 and CDR2 sequences are ENHRY and SYGVKD. V was clipped by 4 bases and J by 1 base, with 18 bases between them. The CDR3, as DNA: TGTGCCATCAGTGGCCTCGATGTAGAAGGGGGCACAGATACGCAGTATTTT. Protein: CAISGLDVEGGTDTQYF.

This clonotype has at least ten counts. The chain links TRBV20-1 to TRBJ2-7, with D perhaps matching TRBD1 or TRBD2 (5 bases each). The CDR3 has 14 residues. The V end lost 4 bases, the J end lost 3 bases, and 16 bases lay between the germline ends. Germline CDR1 reads DFQATT; CDR2 reads SNEGSKA (reference sequence). CDR3 amino acids: CSATVGVRVYEQYF. The CDR3 DNA sequence: TGCAGTGCTACTGTGGGGGTCAGGGTCTACGAGCAGTACTTC.

This clonotype was seen more than once but under ten times. This sequence joins TRBV3-1 and TRBJ2-7; D is unclear. The CDR3 is made up of 13 amino acids. V was pared by 4 bases and J by 0 bases, with 7 bases between. In germline, CDR1 is LGHDT, CDR2 YNNKEL (reference sequence). The CDR3 reads CASSPWGSYEQYF. CDR3 bases: TGTGCCAGCAGCCCCTGGGGCTCCTACGAGCAGTACTTC.

This clonotype was detected many times. The chain links TRBV24-1 to TRBJ2-3; perhaps TRBD2 as D (6 bases). From germline, CDR1 is KGHDR and CDR2 SFDVKD. The V end was cut by 0 bases, the J end by 3 bases, with 12 bases between. The CDR3 sequence is 16 residues long. The CDR3 DNA is TGTGCCACCAGTGATTTGCGGGGGAGAGGGACAGATACGCAGTATTTT. Translation gives CATSDLRGRGTDTQYF.

On this clonotype: At one end the junction does not follow the germline gene, possibly because of a read error. This chain links TRBV7-3 with TRBJ2-1; 11 nucleotides align to TRBD2. Germline V gives CDR1 SGHTA, CDR2 FQGTGA. The CDR3 has 18 amino acids. The DNA of the CDR3 is TGTGCCAGCAGCTTAGAGGGGCTAGCGGGAGGTTCCTACAATGAGCTGTTCTTC. It translates to CASSLEGLAGGSYNELFF.

This clonotype was observed at least ten times. V is TRBV20-1 and J is TRBJ2-1; 10 bases agree with TRBD2. Unmatched junction bases numbered 8, after V lost 2 bases and J lost 7 bases. The CDR3 length is 15 residues. From germline, CDR1 is DFQATT and CDR2 SNEGSKA (reference sequence). CDR3 DNA: TGCAGTGCTAGATCCCAGCGGGAGGGCCAAAATGAGCAGTTCTTC. Protein product: CSARSQREGQNEQFF.

This clonotype has more than one count but fewer than ten. CDR3 sequence (DNA): TGTGCCAGCAGCTTGGGAGCCCTACCCAATGGCTACACCTTC. Translating it yields CASSLGALPNGYTF. The J gene is TRBJ1-2, the V gene TRBV11-2, with no clear D. The V gene lost 3 bases and the J gene lost 6 bases, with 14 bases spanning the gap. This CDR3 comprises 14 residues. Germline V gene sequence: CDR1 SGHAT, CDR2 FQNNGV. The full variable domain, rest sourced from reference TRBV11-2 and TRBJ1-2, is EAGVAQSPRYKIIEKRQSVAFWCNPISGHATLYWYQQILGQGPKLLIQFQNNGVVDDSQLPKDRFSAERLKGVDSTLKIQPAKLEDSAVYLCASSLGALPNGYTFGSGTRLTVV.

The V gene is TRBV12-3 or TRBV12-4, the J gene TRBJ2-5; 7 bases fit TRBD1. The CDR3 covers 14 residues. Trimming removed 4 bases from V and 4 bases from J; junction bases left unmatched: 6. The CDR3 DNA reads as TGTGCCAGCAGTTGGGAGAACAGGGGAGAGACCCAGTACTTC. This gives the protein CASSWENRGETQYF.

This sequence joins TRBV29-1 and TRBJ2-5; a weak D match, TRBD2 (6 bases). The CDR3 extends over 14 amino acids. Per germline, CDR1 SQVTM and CDR2 ANQGSEA. Trimming pared 4 bases from V and 4 bases from J, leaving 16 bases between. The chain's CDR3 is CSVGHLLGGETQYF. Here the CDR3 DNA reads TGCAGCGTTGGGCACCTTTTGGGAGGAGAGACCCAGTACTTC. The complete variable domain, with remaining parts taken from reference TRBV29-1 and TRBJ2-5, reads SAVISQKPSRDICQRGTSLTIQCQVDSQVTMMFWYRQQPGQSLTLIATANQGSEATYESGFVIDKFPISRPNLTFSTLTVSNMSPEDSSIYLCSVGHLLGGETQYFGPGTRLLVL.

CDR3 sequence: CASTLLREGTGELFF. The CDR3 coding sequence is TGTGCCAGCACCCTCCTGAGGGAAGGGACCGGGGAGCTGTTTTTT. The chain links TRBV7-9 to TRBJ2-2; TRBD2 is a possible D gene (5 bases). The V end was cut by 7 bases, the J end by 5 bases, with 17 bases between. This CDR3 region has 15 residues. Germline V gene data show CDR1 as SEHNR and CDR2 as FQNEAQ (reference sequence).

At least ten counts were recorded for this clonotype. The genes are TRBV12-3 or TRBV12-4 and TRBJ2-1; D uncertain. Deletions cut 0 bases from V and 6 bases from J, with 9 bases between. This CDR3 is built from 14 residues. In DNA form, the CDR3 reads TGTGCCAGCAGTTTAGCCGGTTTCGGCAATGAGCAGTTCTTC. This gives the protein CASSLAGFGNEQFF.

This clonotype was observed many times. The chain couples TRBV5-1 to TRBJ2-7; no reliable D call. This CDR3 has 15 residues. The V and J ends lost 0 bases and 3 bases respectively, with 13 bases between them. Germline V gene lookup returns CDR1 SGHRS and CDR2 YFSETQ. This chain's CDR3 is CASSLEGSRLYEQYF. The CDR3 DNA sequence: TGCGCCAGCAGCTTGGAAGGTAGCCGCCTCTACGAGCAGTACTTC.

There are many counts of this clonotype. The chain carries TRBV5-1 and TRBJ2-1; weak D call: TRBD2 (6 bases). Looked up from germline, CDR1 is SGHRS and CDR2 is YFSETQ. The V and J ends lost 9 bases and 7 bases respectively, with 23 bases between them. The CDR3 has 15 residues. CDR3: CATHPGPGLRNEQFF. The CDR3 DNA follows: TGCGCCACCCACCCGGGACCGGGACTTCGGAATGAGCAGTTCTTC.

The chain combines TRBV19 with TRBJ2-5, with 7 positions matching TRBD1. V dropped 9 bases and J dropped 3; count of bases not matched to a gene: 7. The germline V gene has CDR1 LNHDA and CDR2 SQIVND (reference sequence). The CDR3 has 13 residues. The CDR3 loop is CASSGQRKETQYF. CDR3 nucleotides: TGTGCCAGCTCGGGACAGAGAAAAGAGACCCAGTACTTC.

This clonotype was seen a few times. This chain links TRBV5-1 with TRBJ2-7; D is unresolved. CDR3 size: 12 residues. Deletions cut 0 bases from V and 6 bases from J, with 7 bases between. The V gene's germline CDR1 is SGHRS and CDR2 YFSETQ. CDR3 sequence reads: CASSLDLSEQYF. In nucleotides, the CDR3 is TGCGCCAGCAGCTTGGACCTCTCCGAGCAGTACTTC.